The next 10 T cell receptor beta chains were all read from a single sample in a study of CD8+CD57+ T cells in acquired aplastic anemia. TCR beta VDJ combinations and CDR3 sequences were profiled from genomic DNA. Each CDR3 protein gets one entry after TCRdb re-called the reads with MiXCR. The top ten clones hold approximately 3% of a sample with 180,000 or so distinct CDR3 sequences, just over 45% of them seen once. Sequencing was carried out using sorted CD4+, CD8+, or CD8+CD57+ T cells (not recorded which) from PBMCs. These receptors were taken from a human donor in good health.

The CDR3 DNA reads TGCAGTGCTATCCCCACCGGGACAGGGGGCTACGAGCAGTACTTC. Encoded protein: CSAIPTGTGGYEQYF. V usage is TRBV20-1 and J usage is TRBJ2-7, with 11 bases identical to TRBD1. Trimming cost V 4 bases and J 3 bases; bases outside gene matches: 8. Germline assignment: CDR1 DFQATT and CDR2 SNEGSKA (reference sequence). CDR3 size: 15 residues.

This clonotype has ten or more counts. This chain uses TRBV24-1 with TRBJ2-5, with D possibly TRBD2 on 6 matching bases. With 2 bases removed from V and 4 bases from J, the gap between germline ends came to 10 bases. The CDR3 covers 14 residues. Germline values: CDR1 KGHDR, CDR2 SFDVKD. CDR3 coding DNA: TGTGCCACCAGTGATTCCGGGACTGGAGAGACCCAGTACTTC. Protein sequence: CATSDSGTGETQYF.

CDR3 nucleotide sequence: TGTGCCACCAGCAGGGACAGGGGATTGAACACTGAAGCTTTCTTT. Its translation is CATSRDRGLNTEAFF. The chain employs TRBV15 and TRBJ1-1, with TRBD1 matching over 9 bases. Germline V gene lookup returns CDR1 LNHNV and CDR2 YYDKDF (reference sequence). The CDR3 spans 15 residues. V shed 3 bases and J 0 bases; nucleotides not matched to a gene: 2.

The rearrangement uses TRBV29-1 and TRBJ2-7, with TRBD2 identical over 7 bases. The V and J ends lost 7 bases and 7 bases, in that order; junction bases with no gene match: 10. Looked up from germline, CDR1 is SQVTM and CDR2 is ANQGSEA. This CDR3 region has 12 residues. This CDR3 is CSAAGLALEQYF. DNA of the CDR3: TGCAGCGCAGCGGGGCTAGCGTTGGAGCAGTACTTC.

This CDR3 is CASSSGRRGGTEAFF. The CDR3 nucleotides read TGTGCCAGCAGCTCGGGGCGAAGGGGCGGCACTGAAGCTTTCTTT. The chain couples TRBV5-8 to TRBJ1-1, with D perhaps TRBD1 (5 bases). Deletions cut 3 bases from V and 4 bases from J, with 16 bases between. The CDR3 extends over 15 amino acids. Germline lookup yields CDR1 SGHTS and CDR2 YDEGEE. Combining the CDR3 with reference TRBV5-8 and TRBJ1-1 gives the whole variable domain EAGVTQSPTHLIKTRGQQATLRCSPISGHTSVYWYQQALGLGLQFLLWYDEGEERNRGNFPPRFSGRQFPNYSSELNVNALELEDSALYLCASSSGRRGGTEAFFGQGTRLTVV.

The chain carries TRBV7-8 and TRBJ2-1; unclear D gene. The CDR3 spans 12 residues. Germline V gives CDR1 SGHVS, CDR2 FQNEAQ. Trimming shortened V by 2 bases and J by 8 bases, and 7 bases separated the two germline ends. CDR3 nucleotides: TGTGCCAGCAGCTTAAGACCGGATGAGCAGTTCTTC. Translated: CASSLRPDEQFF.

The chain joins TRBV7-8 to TRBJ2-7, with 7 bases aligning to TRBD2. The CDR3 spans 15 residues. The V gene end was trimmed by 4 bases and the J gene end by 6 bases; junction bases not matched to a gene: 12. Germline values: CDR1 SGHVS, CDR2 FQNEAQ. The CDR3 protein is CASSSPSGGRPEQYF. CDR3 in DNA: TGTGCCAGCAGCTCCCCGAGCGGCGGGAGACCCGAGCAGTACTTC.

This clonotype was counted a few times. V and J are TRBV10-3 and TRBJ2-5; D not certain. V lost 4 bases, J lost 2 bases, and 5 bases lay in between. This CDR3 region has 12 residues. CDR1 and CDR2 from the germline V gene are ENHRY and SYGVKD. As DNA, the CDR3 is TGTGCCATCAGTGGCACGCAAGAGACCCAGTACTTC. This codes for CAISGTQETQYF.

The sample holds many counts of this clonotype. The V call is TRBV10-3, the J call TRBJ1-5; 7 bases line up with TRBD1. The junction had 5 bases not matched to a gene; V was cut back by 3 bases and J by 6 bases. The germline gives CDR1 ENHRY, CDR2 SYGVKD. The CDR3 has 14 residues. The DNA for the CDR3 is TGTGCCATCAGTGATGTGACAGGGTCTCAGCCCCAGCATTTT. Translation gives CAISDVTGSQPQHF.

The CDR3 reads CASRNIGGFGNQPQHF. CDR3 sequence (DNA): TGTGCCAGCAGAAACATCGGAGGGTTCGGCAATCAGCCCCAGCATTTT. The chain has TRBV12-3 or TRBV12-4 and TRBJ1-5; D remains ambiguous. Trimming shortened V by 6 bases and J by 2 bases, and 17 bases separated the two germline ends. The CDR3 is 16 residues long.